The present TCR beta chain was sequenced within a study of cytotoxic CD8 clonotypes in ibrutinib-treated CLL. Study background: There were about a dozen relapsed/refractory patients and around 15 treatment-naive patients, and 17 were IGHV unmutated. When averaged across all of the samples, the counts came to some 250,000 productive templates and more than 85,000 productive rearrangements.

About this clone: Its antigen is currently unknown.

Cryopreserved PBMCs were the source of roughly 2 micrograms of genomic DNA, which went to TCR beta libraries. The data were produced by immunoSEQ multiplex PCR, yet TCRdb's version contains in-frame clones alone and is incomplete. The sample lists 300,000 to 350,000 clones, roughly 85% occurring once. Overall study results and limits: Public clonotypes showed up rarely, and on treatment they shrank or held steady.

The source was PBMCs, collected before ibrutinib treatment. The sequence was obtained from a human donor with chronic lymphocytic leukemia.

DNA of the CDR3: TGCGCCAGCAGCCAAGACAGACAATGGCCCCAGCATTTT. Translating gives CASSQDRQWPQHF. The chain joins TRBV4-3 to TRBJ1-5; the D is unclear. The CDR3 length is 13 residues. Germline CDR1 and CDR2: LGHNA and YSLEER. The V end lost 0 bases, the J end lost 9 bases, and 9 bases lay between the germline ends.